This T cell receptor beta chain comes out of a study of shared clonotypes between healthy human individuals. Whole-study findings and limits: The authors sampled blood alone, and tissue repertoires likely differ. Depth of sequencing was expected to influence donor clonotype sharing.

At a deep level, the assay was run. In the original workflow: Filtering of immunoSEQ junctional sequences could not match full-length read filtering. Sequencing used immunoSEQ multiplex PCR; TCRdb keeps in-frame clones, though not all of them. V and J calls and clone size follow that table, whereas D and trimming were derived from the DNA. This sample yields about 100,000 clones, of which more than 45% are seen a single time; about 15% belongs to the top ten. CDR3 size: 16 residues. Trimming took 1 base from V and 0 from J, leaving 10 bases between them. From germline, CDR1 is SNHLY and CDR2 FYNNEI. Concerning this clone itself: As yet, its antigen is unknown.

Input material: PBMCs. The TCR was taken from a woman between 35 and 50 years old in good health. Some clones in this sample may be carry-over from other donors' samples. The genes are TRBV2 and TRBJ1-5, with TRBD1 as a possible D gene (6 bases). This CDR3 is CASSEGTVYSNQPQHF. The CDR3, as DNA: TGTGCCAGCAGTGAAGGGACAGTTTATAGCAATCAGCCCCAGCATTTT.